This T cell receptor (beta chain) was sequenced during a study of shared clonotypes between healthy human individuals. Study-level information: Plates per donor: three CD4 naive, three CD4 memory, two CD8 naive, one CD8 memory.

Each PCR replicate from the sorted subsets contained 150 to 250 ng DNA, which is roughly 33,000 T cell genomes. Produced via immunoSEQ multiplex PCR; TCRdb's table is partial and in-frame only. The top ten clones hold roughly 1.1% of a sample with about 1,500,000 clones, over 95% of them seen once. Germline V CDR1 and CDR2: MNHEY, SMNVEV (reference sequence). The CDR3 covers 14 residues. Trimming removed 5 bases from V and 9 bases from J; junction bases left unmatched: 10. The chain recombines TRBV27 with TRBJ2-7; 10 bases match TRBD1. The sequenced sample consisted of naive CD4+ T cells sorted from blood. Subset denoted: CD45RA+ positively selected. The receptor comes from a man younger than 45 in good health. CDR3 protein: CASSGGQGRFGQYF. CDR3 nucleotide sequence: TGTGCCAGCAGTGGGGGACAGGGGCGGTTCGGGCAGTACTTC.